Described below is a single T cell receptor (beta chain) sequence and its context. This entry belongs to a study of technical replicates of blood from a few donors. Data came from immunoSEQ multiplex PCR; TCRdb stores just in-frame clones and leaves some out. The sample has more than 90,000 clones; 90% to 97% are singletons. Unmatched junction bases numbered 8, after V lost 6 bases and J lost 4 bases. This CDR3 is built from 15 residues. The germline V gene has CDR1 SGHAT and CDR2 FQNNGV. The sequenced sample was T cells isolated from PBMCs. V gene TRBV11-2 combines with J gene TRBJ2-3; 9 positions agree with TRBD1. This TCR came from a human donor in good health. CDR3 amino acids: CASRSWGTGSDTQYF. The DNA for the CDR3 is TGTGCCAGCAGGTCATGGGGGACAGGGTCAGATACGCAGTATTTT.